Shown below are 22 T cell receptor beta chains from a single sample sequenced in a study of cytomegalovirus exposure and HLA in healthy donors. The PCR was carried out with 60 Vbeta primers and 13 Jbeta primers. The assay was immunoSEQ multiplex PCR, and TCRdb's table has in-frame clones only and misses some. Seen here are some 150,000 clones, around 84% observed once, and the top ten hold more than 2%. Sequencing input: PBMCs. These receptors were obtained from a young woman in good health and CMV-seronegative.

The gene calls are TRBV9 and TRBJ1-1; a weak D match, TRBD1 (6 bases). The length of the CDR3 is 16 residues. Trimming pared 5 bases from V and 1 base from J, leaving 18 bases between. Per the germline V gene, CDR1 is SGDLS and CDR2 is YYNGEE. In nucleotides, the CDR3 is TGTGCCAGCAGAGACGGATTGGGGGCCAAGAACACTGAAGCTTTCTTT. This encodes CASRDGLGAKNTEAFF.

The V and J genes are TRBV7-2 and TRBJ2-3, with D tentatively TRBD2 (5 bases). CDR1 SGHTA and CDR2 FQGNSA come from the germline V gene. The V end was cut by 0 bases, the J end by 14 bases, with 12 bases between. CDR3 length: 12 amino acids. Written as DNA, the CDR3 is TGTGCCAGCAGCTTAGCGTTCGGGGATCGGTATTTT. This sequence encodes CASSLAFGDRYF.

The chain uses TRBV7-2 and TRBJ2-1; TRBD2 matches at 9 bases. The CDR3 spans 13 residues. The J segment lost 6 bases and the V segment lost 5 bases, leaving 2 bases of the junction unmatched. CDR1 SGHTA and CDR2 FQGNSA come from the germline V gene. The CDR3 loop reads CASSISGSNEQFF. The CDR3 DNA follows: TGTGCCAGCAGCATTAGCGGGAGCAATGAGCAGTTCTTC.

V gene TRBV2 combines with J gene TRBJ2-1; a weak D match, TRBD2 (6 bases). This CDR3 is built from 16 residues. Germline-derived CDR1 and CDR2 are SNHLY and FYNNEI. V lost 5 bases to trimming and J lost 6 bases, with 20 bases between them. The DNA of the CDR3 is TGTGCCAGCAGTACGGAACGGGACTCCTCAATCAATGAGCAGTTCTTC. Translation gives CASSTERDSSINEQFF.

The CDR3 bases are TGTGCAAGTCGCTTAGTTCCGGGACAGGCTTACTACAATGAGCAGTTCTTC. Amino acids: CASRLVPGQAYYNEQFF. This chain links TRBV12-2 with TRBJ2-1; no DNA check was done on the table's D call, TRBD1. TRBV12-2 is recorded as a pseudogene. This CDR3 has 17 amino acids.

The rearrangement uses TRBV30 and TRBJ2-1, with 11 bases matching TRBD1. V shed 5 bases, J shed 0 bases, and the junction held 0 bases outside the gene matches. Germline-derived CDR1 and CDR2 are GTSNPN and SVGIG (reference sequence). This CDR3 spans 14 amino acids. CDR3 nucleotides: TGTGCCTGGGGGACAGGGGGCTCCTACAATGAGCAGTTCTTC. Translated, it gives CAWGTGGSYNEQFF.

The chain recombines TRBV5-5 with TRBJ2-1, with a possible D match to TRBD2 (5 bases). Deletions cut 4 bases from V and 0 bases from J, with 11 bases between. Germline CDR1 and CDR2: SGHKS and YYEKEE (reference sequence). CDR3 size: 15 residues. Here the CDR3 reads CASSRSASSYNEQFF. The DNA for the CDR3 is TGTGCCAGCAGCCGTAGCGCCTCCTCCTACAATGAGCAGTTCTTC.

The chain links TRBV28 to TRBJ2-7, with TRBD2 matching over 10 bases. The germline V gene encodes CDR1 MDHEN and CDR2 SYDVKM. Trimming took 6 bases from V and 1 from J; bases not matched to a gene: 6. This CDR3 is built from 15 residues. The CDR3 coding sequence is TGTGCCAGCAGCCTAACTAGCGGGGCATCCTACGAGCAGTACTTC. It translates to CASSLTSGASYEQYF.

The chain has TRBV7-6 and TRBJ2-1; 10 nucleotides match TRBD1. Germline CDR1 SGHVS, CDR2 FNYEAQ. Trimming at V came to 5 bases and at J to 3 bases, leaving 7 bases not matched to a gene. There are 16 residues in the CDR3. CDR3 protein: CASSVGTGEIYNEQFF. The CDR3 region has the DNA TGTGCCAGCAGCGTCGGGACAGGGGAAATCTACAATGAGCAGTTCTTC. The full variable domain, its missing parts supplied by reference TRBV7-6 and TRBJ2-1, is GAGVSQSPRYKVTKRGQDVALRCDPISGHVSLYWYRQALGQGPEFLTYFNYEAQQDKSGLPNDRFSAERPEGSISTLTIQRTEQRDSAMYRCASSVGTGEIYNEQFFGPGTRLTVL.

V and J are TRBV6-1 and TRBJ1-6, with no clear D. Germline V gene lookup returns CDR1 MNHNS and CDR2 SASEGT. The CDR3 spans 14 residues. Trimming cost V 1 base and J 7 bases, with 8 bases left between them. CDR3 sequence: CASSEGRRNSPLHF. The CDR3 DNA follows: TGTGCCAGCAGTGAAGGGCGGAGGAATTCACCCCTCCACTTT.

This chain joins TRBV30 and TRBJ1-2; TRBD1 agrees at 10 bases. The CDR3 has 16 amino acids. Trimming removed 3 bases from V and 2 bases from J; junction bases left unmatched: 9. In germline, CDR1 is GTSNPN, CDR2 SVGIG (reference sequence). The CDR3 spells CAWRAGTGVSNYGYTF. DNA of the CDR3: TGTGCCTGGAGAGCCGGGACAGGGGTTAGCAACTATGGCTACACCTTC.

V usage is TRBV7-9 and J usage is TRBJ2-3; 10 bases are a match to TRBD1. CDR3 size: 15 residues. Germline-derived CDR1 and CDR2 are SEHNR and FQNEAQ (reference sequence). Unmatched junction bases numbered 4, after V lost 6 bases and J lost 1 base. The CDR3 spells CASRQGQGGTDTQYF. In nucleotides, the CDR3 is TGTGCCAGCAGGCAAGGACAGGGGGGCACAGATACGCAGTATTTT.

The rearrangement uses TRBV15 and TRBJ2-2, with D perhaps TRBD1 (7 bases). The CDR3 extends over 16 amino acids. Germline V gene data show CDR1 as LNHNV and CDR2 as YYDKDF (reference sequence). The V gene lost 0 bases and the J gene lost 5 bases, with 13 bases spanning the gap. The DNA of the CDR3 is TGTGCCACCAGCAGAGATCGGCAGGGGGGTACCGGGGAGCTGTTTTTT. This codes for CATSRDRQGGTGELFF.

V is TRBV7-9 and J is TRBJ2-2; TRBD2 matches at 11 bases. The CDR3 runs to 16 residues. Losses at the gene ends were 3 bases for V and 4 bases for J; bases not matched to a gene: 4. Looked up from germline, CDR1 is SEHNR and CDR2 is FQNEAQ (reference sequence). The CDR3 DNA sequence: TGTGCCAGCAGCTTCCCGGGACTAGCGGTCACCGGGGAGCTGTTTTTT. Its translation: CASSFPGLAVTGELFF.

The V call is TRBV2, the J call TRBJ2-3, with D perhaps matching TRBD2 (6 bases). Trimming took 3 bases from V and 1 from J, leaving 14 bases between them. This CDR3 comprises 16 residues. Germline-derived CDR1 and CDR2 are SNHLY and FYNNEI. The CDR3 region has the DNA TGTGCCAGCAGTGACTCTCTAGCGACTGGCACAGATACGCAGTATTTT. Its translation: CASSDSLATGTDTQYF.

The V call is TRBV29-1, the J call TRBJ2-7; TRBD2 aligns across 10 bases. The CDR3 spans 16 residues. V lost 1 base to trimming and J lost 1 base; unmatched junction nucleotides: 7. CDR1 is SQVTM and CDR2 is ANQGSEA in the germline V gene. CDR3 nucleotide sequence: TGCAGCGTTGAAGTTGTGGCTAGCGGGAGTTCCTACGAGCAGTACTTC. It codes for CSVEVVASGSSYEQYF.

This clone has only one observation. The V call is TRBV28, the J call TRBJ2-7; possible D gene TRBD1, 5 bases. Germline V CDR1 and CDR2: MDHEN, SYDVKM. V was cut by 1 base and J by 0 bases, with 10 bases left in between. The CDR3 runs to 15 residues. The CDR3 spells CASSLFLGPSYEQYF. The CDR3 bases are TGTGCCAGCAGTTTATTCTTGGGGCCCTCCTACGAGCAGTACTTC.

This clone has just a few counts. The rearrangement links TRBV19 to TRBJ1-4; TRBD1 might be the D (5 bases). Germline loops: CDR1 LNHDA, CDR2 SQIVND (reference sequence). The V end lost 7 bases, the J end lost 5 bases, and 14 bases lay between the germline ends. This CDR3 has 14 amino acids. CDR3 DNA: TGTGCCAGTACCGAGTTGGGGGGGAATGAAAAACTGTTTTTT. The encoded protein is CASTELGGNEKLFF.

The rearrangement joins TRBV7-2 to TRBJ2-5; D might be TRBD1 (5 bases). V lost 5 bases and J lost 5, with 12 bases in between. The V gene's germline CDR1 is SGHTA and CDR2 FQGNSA. This CDR3 region has 13 residues. The CDR3 DNA follows: TGTGCCAGCAGCCCCAGGGTGTGGGAGACCCAGTACTTC. It is translated as CASSPRVWETQYF.

This clone came up once. The chain has TRBV11-2 and TRBJ2-7; 7 bases agree with TRBD1. V lost 1 base and J lost 3; bases outside the gene matches: 6. Germline-derived CDR1 and CDR2 are SGHAT and FQNNGV. The CDR3 runs to 15 residues. The CDR3 nucleotides are TGTGCCAGCAGCTTAGGCACACAGGGGAGCTACGAGCAGTACTTC. It translates to CASSLGTQGSYEQYF.

This rearrangement joins TRBV11-2 to TRBJ1-6; tentatively, D is TRBD1 (6 bases). V lost 3 bases and J lost 4, with 10 bases in between. Per the germline V gene, CDR1 is SGHAT and CDR2 is FQNNGV. The CDR3 is 15 residues long. This CDR3 reads CASSLNRAYNSPLHF. Written as DNA, the CDR3 is TGTGCCAGCAGCTTGAACAGGGCTTATAATTCACCCCTCCACTTT. Full variable domain (outside the CDR3, taken from reference TRBV11-2 and TRBJ1-6): EAGVAQSPRYKIIEKRQSVAFWCNPISGHATLYWYQQILGQGPKLLIQFQNNGVVDDSQLPKDRFSAERLKGVDSTLKIQPAKLEDSAVYLCASSLNRAYNSPLHFGNGTRLTVT.

The chain couples TRBV6-1 to TRBJ1-1; D is ambiguous. V lost 5 bases, J lost 1 base, and 14 bases lay in between. The CDR3 consists of 15 residues. Germline V CDR1 and CDR2: MNHNS, SASEGT. The CDR3 is CASSTFQHENTEAFF. The CDR3 DNA reads TGTGCCAGCAGTACCTTCCAACACGAGAACACTGAAGCTTTCTTT.